Presented here are 21 T cell receptor beta chains from one specimen sequenced in a study of cytomegalovirus exposure and HLA in healthy donors. Assay: immunoSEQ multiplex PCR; the TCRdb copy retains only in-frame clones and omits some. The sample shows hundreds of thousands of clones, approximately 82% of them seen only once. The material sequenced was PBMCs. These receptors originate from a young woman in good health and CMV-seronegative.

This rearrangement joins TRBV6-1 to TRBJ2-7; 9 bases map to TRBD2. Germline V CDR1 and CDR2: MNHNS, SASEGT. With 1 base clipped from V and 5 bases from J, the junction kept 12 bases outside the gene matches. The CDR3 runs 17 residues. CDR3 nucleotide sequence: TGTGCCAGCAGTGAAGTCCCCGGGGGAGCGGGAGGAAACGAGCAGTACTTC. Encoded protein: CASSEVPGGAGGNEQYF.

This clone came up once. DNA for the CDR3: TGCGCCAGCGGTGGGGGGCTCACGGTCTACAATGAGCAGTTCTTC. Amino acids: CASGGGLTVYNEQFF. The chain has TRBV10-2 and TRBJ2-1, with D perhaps being TRBD1 or TRBD2 (6 bases each). The germline gives CDR1 WSHSY, CDR2 SAAADI. The CDR3 spans 15 residues. V lost 8 bases and J lost 3, with 17 bases in between.

The count of this clone is one. CDR3 sequence (DNA): TGTGCCAGCAGCTTGGCCGGACAGGTGGGGAATTACGAGCAGTACTTC. Translation: CASSLAGQVGNYEQYF. The chain links TRBV5-6 to TRBJ2-7, with 7 bases aligning to TRBD1. Germline CDR1 SGHDT, CDR2 YYEEEE. CDR3 length equals 16 residues. The junction had 10 bases not matched to a gene; V was cut back by 0 bases and J by 4 bases. Together with reference TRBV5-6 and TRBJ2-7, the CDR3 gives the full variable domain: DAGVTQSPTHLIKTRGQQVTLRCSPKSGHDTVSWYQQALGQGPQFIFQYYEEEERQRGNFPDRFSGHQFPNYSSELNVNALLLGDSALYLCASSLAGQVGNYEQYFGPGTRLTVT.

This clone was detected once. The gene calls are TRBV2 and TRBJ2-2; no clear D gene. V lost 8 bases and J 2 bases, leaving 12 bases between the germline ends. Germline values: CDR1 SNHLY, CDR2 FYNNEI. The CDR3 totals 14 residues. The DNA of the CDR3 is TGTGCCAGCTCCGGCTTACCAAACACCGGGGAGCTGTTTTTT. Translated: CASSGLPNTGELFF. Complete variable domain (other parts from reference TRBV2 and TRBJ2-2): EPEVTQTPSHQVTQMGQEVILRCVPISNHLYFYWYRQILGQKVEFLVSFYNNEISEKSEIFDDQFSVERPDGSNFTLKIRSTKLEDSAMYFCASSGLPNTGELFFGEGSRLTVL.

This clone was detected once. V and J are TRBV5-6 and TRBJ1-3, with D tentatively TRBD1 (5 bases). The V end was cut by 7 bases, the J end by 1 base, with 12 bases between. CDR1 is SGHDT, CDR2 YYEEEE, per germline. This CDR3 is 14 amino acids long. The CDR3 protein is CASAQGLSGNTIYF. CDR3 DNA sequence: TGTGCCAGCGCGCAGGGTCTTTCTGGAAACACCATATATTTT.

Regarding this clone: Other DNA sequences of this sample code for an identical CDR3. CDR3 region: CASSLTASSNQPQHF. CDR3 nucleotide sequence: TGTGCCAGCAGTTTAACGGCCAGTAGCAATCAGCCCCAGCATTTT. This rearrangement joins TRBV27 to TRBJ1-5; D gene uncertain. Germline V gives CDR1 MNHEY, CDR2 SMNVEV (reference sequence). Trimming stripped 2 bases from V and 0 bases from J, with 8 bases between. The CDR3 loop spans 15 amino acids.

This clone was observed a few times. CDR3 region: CASSLQGQGYTF. CDR3 in DNA: TGTGCCAGCAGTTTGCAGGGGCAGGGCTACACCTTC. V usage is TRBV28 and J usage is TRBJ1-2, with D maybe TRBD1 (6 bases). V lost 3 bases and J lost 8, with 10 bases in between. The CDR3 runs 12 residues. Germline CDR1 and CDR2: MDHEN and SYDVKM.

The CDR3 spells CASSPDTGDFENIQYF. CDR3 nucleotides: TGCGCCAGCAGCCCCGATACAGGGGATTTCGAAAACATTCAGTACTTC. V and J are TRBV5-1 and TRBJ2-4; 7 nucleotides match TRBD1. The CDR3 has 16 residues. The germline V gene has CDR1 SGHRS and CDR2 YFSETQ. J was trimmed by 5 bases and V by 4 bases; bases with no gene match: 12.

V gene TRBV9 combines with J gene TRBJ1-6; D is unclear. This CDR3 contains 14 residues. The germline V and J ends were trimmed by 3 bases and 9 bases, with 13 bases remaining between them. Per germline, CDR1 SGDLS and CDR2 YYNGEE. The CDR3 DNA sequence: TGTGCCAGCAGCGACCGTCCAGCTAGTTCACCCCTCCACTTT. Residues: CASSDRPASSPLHF.

This clone was observed a few times. The J gene is TRBJ1-5, the V gene TRBV28, with TRBD1 identical over 7 bases. V lost 5 bases to trimming and J lost 2 bases; unmatched junction nucleotides: 6. Germline V lookup: CDR1 MDHEN, CDR2 SYDVKM. The CDR3 spans 15 residues. The CDR3, as DNA: TGTGCCAGCAGTCCCACAGGGGCCCGCAATCAGCCCCAGCATTTT. Translating gives CASSPTGARNQPQHF.

The rearrangement uses TRBV29-1 and TRBJ1-2, with D unclear. The CDR3 runs 11 residues. Per germline, CDR1 SQVTM and CDR2 ANQGSEA. Between the trimmed V and J ends, which lost 2 bases and 7 bases, there was a span of 8 bases. The CDR3 region is CSVESSSGYTF. CDR3 sequence (DNA): TGCAGCGTTGAATCCTCGTCTGGCTACACCTTC.

J is TRBJ2-3 and V is TRBV13; D gene uncertain. V was pared by 2 bases and J by 0 bases, with 9 bases between. Germline assignment: CDR1 PRHDT and CDR2 FYEKMQ (reference sequence). This CDR3 is 15 amino acids long. CDR3 sequence: CASSLTRTSTDTQYF. The CDR3 bases are TGTGCCAGCAGCTTAACCAGGACCAGCACAGATACGCAGTATTTT.

This chain connects TRBV6-1 to TRBJ1-5; D gene uncertain. Germline CDR1 reads MNHNS; CDR2 reads SASEGT. The CDR3 has 14 residues. Deletions cut 3 bases from V and 3 bases from J, with 9 bases between. The CDR3 loop is CASSDGRNNQPQHF. In DNA form, the CDR3 reads TGTGCCAGCAGTGACGGCAGAAACAATCAGCCCCAGCATTTT.

This clone has just one count. The chain combines TRBV5-1 with TRBJ2-3; D gene unclear. Trimming took off 7 bases at V and 1 base at J, with 4 bases between the two ends. The germline CDR1 and CDR2 sequences are SGHRS and YFSETQ. CDR3 length: 11 amino acids. The CDR3 DNA is TGCGCCAGCCGCCGCACAGATACGCAGTATTTT. Translation: CASRRTDTQYF.

This clone showed up just a few times. The V and J genes are TRBV25-1 and TRBJ2-2; D is tentatively TRBD1 or TRBD2 (6 bases each). CDR1 and CDR2 from the germline V gene are MGHDK and SYGVNS. The CDR3 totals 15 residues. V gave up 1 base and J gave up 6 bases, with 12 bases separating them. This chain's CDR3 is CASSELWGASGELFF. DNA of the CDR3: TGTGCCAGCAGTGAATTGTGGGGGGCGTCCGGGGAGCTGTTTTTT. Full variable domain (missing parts from reference TRBV25-1 and TRBJ2-2): EADIYQTPRYLVIGTGKKITLECSQTMGHDKMYWYQQDPGMELHLIHYSYGVNSTEKGDLSSESTVSRIRTEHFPLTLESARPSHTSQYLCASSELWGASGELFFGEGSRLTVL.

The chain couples TRBV28 to TRBJ1-2; D is possibly TRBD1 (5 bases). CDR1 is MDHEN, CDR2 SYDVKM, per germline. The CDR3 runs to 14 residues. Between the trimmed V and J ends, which lost 8 bases and 8 bases, there was a span of 21 bases. CDR3 in amino acids: CASLLSSGGSGYTF. The CDR3 nucleotides read TGTGCCAGCCTACTATCTTCCGGGGGGTCGGGCTACACCTTC.

The V and J genes are TRBV5-1 and TRBJ2-1; D perhaps matches TRBD1 (5 bases). Trimming removed 0 bases from V and 3 bases from J, with 10 bases in between. The CDR3 covers 15 residues. Germline CDR1 SGHRS, CDR2 YFSETQ. Here the CDR3 reads CASSLEGQIYNEQFF. For the CDR3, the DNA is TGCGCCAGCAGCTTGGAGGGGCAGATCTACAATGAGCAGTTCTTC.

V gene TRBV19 combines with J gene TRBJ2-1; 8 bases match TRBD2. The V gene's germline CDR1 is LNHDA and CDR2 SQIVND (reference sequence). The CDR3 consists of 15 residues. Trimming removed 2 bases from V and 6 bases from J; junction bases left unmatched: 6. The chain's CDR3 is CASSIRGGLFNEQFF. For the CDR3, the DNA is TGTGCCAGTAGTATACGGGGGGGCCTGTTCAATGAGCAGTTCTTC.

This chain connects TRBV18 to TRBJ1-5; D gene unclear. The CDR3 loop spans 15 amino acids. V lost 2 bases to trimming and J lost 2 bases, with 10 bases between them. CDR1 is KGHSH and CDR2 is LQKENI in the germline V gene. In DNA, the CDR3 is TGTGCCAGCTCACCAGCACAGACGGGCAATCAGCCCCAGCATTTT. It is translated as CASSPAQTGNQPQHF.

The chain has TRBV5-4 and TRBJ1-2, with a weak D call TRBD1 (5 bases). The V gene's germline CDR1 is SGHNT and CDR2 YYREEE (reference sequence). The CDR3 loop spans 14 amino acids. V gave up 5 bases and J gave up 4 bases, with 15 bases separating them. The CDR3: CASSPAAGLYGYTF. The CDR3 nucleotides are TGTGCCAGCAGTCCCGCGGCAGGGCTCTATGGCTACACCTTC.

The chain links TRBV27 to TRBJ2-7, with D tentatively TRBD1 (7 bases). The germline CDR1 and CDR2 sequences are MNHEY and SMNVEV (reference sequence). Trimming shortened V by 2 bases and J by 2 bases, and 13 bases separated the two germline ends. The CDR3 loop spans 15 amino acids. The CDR3 DNA sequence: TGTGCCAGCAGTTTAGCTGGAGGGGGCCCCTACGAGCAGTACTTC. As protein: CASSLAGGGPYEQYF.